Each of the 25 T cell receptor beta chains below was sequenced from the same sample in a study of T cells in Graves' hyperthyroidism and ophthalmopathy. Researchers took RNA transcripts and amplified the TCR beta CDR3 regions from them. First-round RT-PCR targeting the TCR CDR3 was performed with the HTBI primer set. TCRdb reanalysed the multiplex PCR reads using MiXCR and keeps one entry per CDR3 protein. There are roughly 720,000 distinct CDR3 sequences in the sample; around a sixth occur only once, and roughly a sixth lies in the top ten. Input material: blood. The source is a middle-aged man with Graves' hyperthyroidism.

This clonotype has at least ten counts. J is TRBJ1-5 and V is TRBV7-9; 7 nucleotides line up with TRBD1. This CDR3 has 16 amino acids. The V gene's germline CDR1 is SEHNR and CDR2 FQNEAQ (reference sequence). V lost 5 bases, J lost 2 bases, and 9 bases stayed unmatched. Here the CDR3 reads CASSPRGGDGNQPQHF. The DNA for the CDR3 is TGTGCCAGCAGCCCCAGGGGGGGGGACGGCAATCAGCCCCAGCATTTT. Full variable domain (outside the CDR3, taken from reference TRBV7-9 and TRBJ1-5): DTGVSQNPRHKITKRGQNVTFRCDPISEHNRLYWYRQTLGQGPEFLTYFQNEAQLEKSRLLSDRFSAERPKGSFSTLEIQRTEQGDSAMYLCASSPRGGDGNQPQHFGDGTRLSIL.

This clonotype has a count of ten or more. The V call is TRBV7-9, the J call TRBJ1-1; D call uncertain. The CDR3 covers 14 residues. Germline loops: CDR1 SEHNR, CDR2 FQNEAQ (reference sequence). Deletions cut 6 bases from V and 2 bases from J, with 13 bases between. Here the CDR3 reads CASSSQSLNTEAFF. The CDR3 nucleotides read TGTGCCAGCAGTTCACAGAGCTTAAACACTGAAGCTTTCTTT. Full variable domain (outside the CDR3, taken from reference TRBV7-9 and TRBJ1-1): DTGVSQNPRHKITKRGQNVTFRCDPISEHNRLYWYRQTLGQGPEFLTYFQNEAQLEKSRLLSDRFSAERPKGSFSTLEIQRTEQGDSAMYLCASSSQSLNTEAFFGQGTRLTVV.

This clonotype was seen a few times. The rearrangement joins TRBV5-1 to TRBJ2-1; 7 bases align to TRBD1. V was pared by 4 bases and J by 7 bases, with 8 bases of the junction left unmatched. Germline CDR1 and CDR2: SGHRS and YFSETQ. CDR3 length: 14 amino acids. For the CDR3, the DNA is TGCGCCAGCAGCGGACAGGCAGCCGGTAATGAGCAGTTCTTC. Its translation: CASSGQAAGNEQFF.

This clonotype was observed a handful of times. The genes are TRBV28 and TRBJ2-1; 7 bases are a match to TRBD1. CDR1 and CDR2 (germline): MDHEN, SYDVKM. The CDR3 is 15 amino acids. J lost 0 bases, V lost 5 bases, and 4 bases had no gene match. For the CDR3, the DNA is TGTGCCAGCAGTCGGGACAGCAACTCCTACAATGAGCAGTTCTTC. Translating it yields CASSRDSNSYNEQFF. Together with reference TRBV28 and TRBJ2-1, the CDR3 gives the full variable domain: DVKVTQSSRYLVKRTGEKVFLECVQDMDHENMFWYRQDPGLGLRLIYFSYDVKMKEKGDIPEGYSVSREKKERFSLILESASTNQTSMYLCASSRDSNSYNEQFFGPGTRLTVL.

At least ten counts were recorded for this clonotype. The CDR3 DNA reads as TGTGCCAGCGTCCTGGATCTAAATCAGCCCCAGCATTTT. Amino acids: CASVLDLNQPQHF. J is TRBJ1-5 and V is TRBV2, with D uncertain. Deletions cut 8 bases from V and 4 bases from J, with 12 bases between. Per germline, CDR1 SNHLY and CDR2 FYNNEI. There are 13 residues in the CDR3.

The chain carries TRBV11-2 and TRBJ2-6, with D unclear. The germline CDR1 and CDR2 sequences are SGHAT and FQNNGV. Trimming removed 5 bases from V and 0 bases from J, with 14 bases in between. The CDR3 runs 17 residues. CDR3 in DNA: TGTGCCAGCAGCGATAGGACGGGTATCTCTGGGGCCAACGTCCTGACTTTC. This translates into CASSDRTGISGANVLTF. The full variable domain, with the rest looked up from reference TRBV11-2 and TRBJ2-6, is EAGVAQSPRYKIIEKRQSVAFWCNPISGHATLYWYQQILGQGPKLLIQFQNNGVVDDSQLPKDRFSAERLKGVDSTLKIQPAKLEDSAVYLCASSDRTGISGANVLTFGAGSRLTVL.

This clonotype was detected a few times. This rearrangement joins TRBV29-1 to TRBJ2-1, with TRBD2 as a possible D gene (5 bases). Trimming stripped 4 bases from V and 8 bases from J, with 6 bases between. This CDR3 is built from 10 residues. Germline V CDR1 and CDR2: SQVTM, ANQGSEA. The CDR3 nucleotides read TGCAGCGTTGGAGCGGATGAGCAGTTCTTC. The encoded protein is CSVGADEQFF.

The V gene is TRBV6-2 or TRBV6-3, the J gene TRBJ2-3; TRBD2 matches at 11 bases. In germline, CDR1 is MNHEY, CDR2 SVGEGT. The CDR3 has 18 residues. V trimming: 7 bases; J trimming: 2 bases; junction bases outside the gene matches: 14. CDR3: CASTRTRTSGSSTDTQYF. CDR3 DNA: TGTGCCAGCACTAGAACCCGCACTAGCGGGAGTTCCACAGATACGCAGTATTTT.

The gene calls are TRBV20-1 and TRBJ2-2, with 9 bases matching TRBD1. The length of the CDR3 is 14 residues. Germline lookup yields CDR1 DFQATT and CDR2 SNEGSKA (reference sequence). Written as DNA, the CDR3 is TGCAGCGCATCGACAGGGGGGAACACCGGGGAGCTGTTTTTT. Translated, it gives CSASTGGNTGELFF.

The table lists this clonotype with many counts. The chain is built from TRBV7-2 and TRBJ1-5; possibly TRBD1 for D (6 bases). Between the trimmed V and J ends, which lost 1 base and 6 bases, there was a span of 13 bases. Germline values: CDR1 SGHTA, CDR2 FQGNSA. This CDR3 region has 15 residues. CDR3 in amino acids: CASSLEGRGFQPQHF. The DNA of the CDR3 is TGTGCCAGCAGCTTAGAGGGCAGGGGATTTCAGCCCCAGCATTTT.

The table lists this clonotype with a few counts. The chain recombines TRBV19 with TRBJ1-1; D ambiguous. The CDR3 consists of 14 residues. The V end lost 7 bases, the J end lost 4 bases, and 16 bases lay between the germline ends. Germline CDR1 is LNHDA and CDR2 is SQIVND (reference sequence). CDR3 nucleotide sequence: TGTGCCAGTATTTTTCAGCGGGGTGGCACTGAAGCTTTCTTT. Translation gives CASIFQRGGTEAFF. Together with reference TRBV19 and TRBJ1-1, the CDR3 gives the full variable domain: DGGITQSPKYLFRKEGQNVTLSCEQNLNHDAMYWYRQDPGQGLRLIYYSQIVNDFQKGDIAEGYSVSREKKESFPLTVTSAQKNPTAFYLCASIFQRGGTEAFFGQGTRLTVV.

This clonotype was seen ten or more times. The chain has TRBV5-8 and TRBJ2-1, with D perhaps matching TRBD1 or TRBD2 (7 bases each). V lost 2 bases, J lost 1 base, and 10 bases lay in between. Per the germline V gene, CDR1 is SGHTS and CDR2 is YDEGEE. CDR3 length equals 15 residues. DNA of the CDR3: TGTGCCAGCAGCTTCAGGGGGGGATCCTACAATGAGCAGTTCTTC. This sequence encodes CASSFRGGSYNEQFF.

This clonotype occurred many times. The chain uses TRBV28 and TRBJ2-2; D call uncertain. The V gene lost 6 bases and the J gene lost 6 bases, with 20 bases spanning the gap. The CDR3 extends over 16 amino acids. Per germline, CDR1 MDHEN and CDR2 SYDVKM. The CDR3, as DNA: TGTGCCAGCAGCCAGTTCGGTTCAAGGGAAGCCGGGGAGCTGTTTTTT. Amino acid sequence: CASSQFGSREAGELFF.

At least ten counts were recorded for this clonotype. The J gene is TRBJ2-7, the V gene TRBV12-3 or TRBV12-4; no reliable D call. The V end was cut by 6 bases, the J end by 6 bases, with 21 bases between. This CDR3 comprises 15 residues. For the CDR3, the DNA is TGTGCCAGCAGGGATCGACGTGGGGAAGCTGGCGAGCAGTACTTC. It encodes CASRDRRGEAGEQYF.

This clonotype was observed a few times. The chain uses TRBV9 and TRBJ2-3, with D possibly TRBD2 on 6 matching bases. V dropped 3 bases and J dropped 2 bases, with 19 bases sitting between them. The CDR3 is 17 amino acids. Looked up from germline, CDR1 is SGDLS and CDR2 is YYNGEE. The chain's CDR3 is CASSAEMTAGSTDTQYF. The DNA of the CDR3 is TGTGCCAGCAGCGCCGAGATGACAGCGGGTTCCACAGATACGCAGTATTTT.

This clonotype was seen more than once but under ten times. The chain recombines TRBV20-1 with TRBJ1-2; a weak D match, TRBD1 (5 bases). CDR3 size: 15 residues. CDR1 is DFQATT, CDR2 SNEGSKA, per germline (reference sequence). The V and J ends lost 0 bases and 0 bases respectively, with 11 bases between them. This CDR3 reads CSAREGAYANYGYTF. CDR3 in DNA: TGCAGTGCTAGAGAAGGGGCGTATGCTAACTATGGCTACACCTTC.

The chain has TRBV5-1 and TRBJ1-2; a weak D match, TRBD1 (5 bases). Trimming pared 4 bases from V and 2 bases from J, leaving 18 bases between. Per germline, CDR1 SGHRS and CDR2 YFSETQ. CDR3 length: 16 residues. The CDR3: CASSRTRQSPNYGYTF. CDR3 DNA: TGCGCCAGCAGCCGGACCCGACAGTCCCCCAACTATGGCTACACCTTC.

This clonotype showed up just once. The junction does not match germline at one end; this may be a read error. The chain joins TRBV20-1 to TRBJ2-7; D not certain. The CDR3 is 16 residues long. Germline CDR1 and CDR2: DFQATT and SNEGSKA (reference sequence). CDR3 amino acids: CGARDQAGRHTYEQYF. CDR3 bases: TGCGGTGCTAGAGATCAAGCCGGACGGCATACCTACGAGCAGTACTTC.

The V and J genes are TRBV13 and TRBJ2-7, with D uncertain. The CDR3 runs to 16 residues. The germline CDR1 and CDR2 sequences are PRHDT and FYEKMQ (reference sequence). The V end lost 6 bases, the J end lost 0 bases, and 18 bases lay between the germline ends. The CDR3 reads CASRAKTAPNSYEQYF. DNA of the CDR3: TGTGCCAGCAGGGCCAAGACTGCACCCAACTCCTACGAGCAGTACTTC.

This clonotype came up many times. The chain employs TRBV2 and TRBJ2-1; 7 bases match TRBD2. V lost 7 bases and J lost 4; bases outside the gene matches: 7. This CDR3 is built from 14 residues. Germline values: CDR1 SNHLY, CDR2 FYNNEI. This chain's CDR3 is CASKGGSGYNEQFF. The DNA of the CDR3 is TGTGCCAGCAAGGGCGGGAGTGGATACAATGAGCAGTTCTTC.

This clonotype was counted at least ten times. This rearrangement joins TRBV7-9 to TRBJ1-1, with 7 positions matching TRBD1. Trimming took 6 bases from V and 4 from J; bases not matched to a gene: 11. The CDR3 sequence is 15 residues long. Germline CDR1 and CDR2: SEHNR and FQNEAQ (reference sequence). The CDR3 region is CASRGVTGFATEAFF. Here the CDR3 DNA reads TGTGCCAGCAGGGGGGTGACAGGGTTCGCCACTGAAGCTTTCTTT. Drawing the rest from reference TRBV7-9 and TRBJ1-1, the complete variable domain is DTGVSQNPRHKITKRGQNVTFRCDPISEHNRLYWYRQTLGQGPEFLTYFQNEAQLEKSRLLSDRFSAERPKGSFSTLEIQRTEQGDSAMYLCASRGVTGFATEAFFGQGTRLTVV.

The sample holds many counts of this clonotype. This rearrangement joins TRBV7-9 to TRBJ1-2; possibly TRBD1 for D (5 bases). The CDR3 is made up of 16 amino acids. Trimming cost V 1 base and J 0 bases, with 12 bases left between them. Germline loops: CDR1 SEHNR, CDR2 FQNEAQ (reference sequence). CDR3 bases: TGTGCCAGCAGCTTAGGAACCAGGGCTGCTAACTATGGCTACACCTTC. As protein: CASSLGTRAANYGYTF. The complete variable domain, with remaining parts taken from reference TRBV7-9 and TRBJ1-2, reads DTGVSQNPRHKITKRGQNVTFRCDPISEHNRLYWYRQTLGQGPEFLTYFQNEAQLEKSRLLSDRFSAERPKGSFSTLEIQRTEQGDSAMYLCASSLGTRAANYGYTFGSGTRLTVV.

Many counts were recorded for this clonotype. The rearrangement uses TRBV30 and TRBJ2-2; D uncertain. This CDR3 has 14 residues. V dropped 0 bases and J dropped 2 bases, with 7 bases sitting between them. The germline V gene has CDR1 GTSNPN and CDR2 SVGIG (reference sequence). The CDR3 spells CAWSVIPNTGELFF. The DNA of the CDR3 is TGTGCCTGGAGTGTAATACCAAACACCGGGGAGCTGTTTTTT. Complete variable domain (other parts from reference TRBV30 and TRBJ2-2): SQTIHQWPATLVQPVGSPLSLECTVEGTSNPNLYWYRQAAGRGLQLLFYSVGIGQISSEVPQNLSASRPQDRQFILSSKKLLLSDSGFYLCAWSVIPNTGELFFGEGSRLTVL.

In its sample, this clonotype was seen a few times. The chain is built from TRBV28 and TRBJ2-3; 8 bases align to TRBD2. Trimming removed 7 bases from V and 1 base from J; junction bases left unmatched: 10. The CDR3 is 16 residues long. Germline V lookup: CDR1 MDHEN, CDR2 SYDVKM. CDR3 nucleotide sequence: TGTGCCAGCAAACCCGTACTAGCGGCGGGCACAGATACGCAGTATTTT. Amino acid sequence: CASKPVLAAGTDTQYF.

Details on this clonotype: A much larger clone differs from this one at a single base, so this may be a read error. The V gene is TRBV18, the J gene TRBJ2-3; D unclear. Germline V gene sequence: CDR1 KGHSH, CDR2 LQKENI. V lost 3 bases to trimming and J lost 6 bases, with 7 bases between them. The length of the CDR3 is 12 residues. The CDR3 region has the DNA TGTGCCAGCTCACCGAAACAGGATACGCAGTATTTT. Its translation: CASSPKQDTQYF.